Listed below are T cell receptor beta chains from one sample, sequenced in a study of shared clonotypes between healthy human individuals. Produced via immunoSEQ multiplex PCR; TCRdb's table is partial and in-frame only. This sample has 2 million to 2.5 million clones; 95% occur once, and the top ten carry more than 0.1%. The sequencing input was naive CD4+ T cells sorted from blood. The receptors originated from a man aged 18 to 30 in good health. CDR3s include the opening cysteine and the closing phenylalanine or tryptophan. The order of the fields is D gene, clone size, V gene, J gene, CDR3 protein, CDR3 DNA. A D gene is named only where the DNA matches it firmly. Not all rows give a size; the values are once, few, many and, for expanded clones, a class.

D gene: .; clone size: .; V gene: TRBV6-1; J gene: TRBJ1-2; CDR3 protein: CASNPGVLGYGYTF; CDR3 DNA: TGTGCCAGCAACCCGGGGGTATTAGGGTATGGCTACACCTTC
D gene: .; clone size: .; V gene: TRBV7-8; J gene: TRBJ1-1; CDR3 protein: CASSAIMNTEAFF; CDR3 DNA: TGTGCCAGCAGTGCCATTATGAACACTGAAGCTTTCTTT
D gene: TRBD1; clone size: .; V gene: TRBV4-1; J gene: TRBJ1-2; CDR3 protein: CASSPLQGANYGYTF; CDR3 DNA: TGCGCCAGCAGCCCACTCCAGGGGGCGAACTATGGCTACACCTTC
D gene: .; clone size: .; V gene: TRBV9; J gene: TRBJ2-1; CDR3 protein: CASSPGAGKNNEQFF; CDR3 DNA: TGTGCCAGCAGCCCCGGAGCAGGGAAAAACAATGAGCAGTTCTTC
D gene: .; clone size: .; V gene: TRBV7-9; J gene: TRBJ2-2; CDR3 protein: CARALPSRNTGELFF; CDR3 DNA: TGTGCCAGGGCCCTCCCTAGCCGGAACACCGGGGAGCTGTTTTTT
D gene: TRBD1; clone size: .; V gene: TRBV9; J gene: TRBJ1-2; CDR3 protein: CASSPSTGVKNYGYTF; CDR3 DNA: TGTGCCAGCAGCCCCTCCACAGGGGTCAAAAACTATGGCTACACCTTC
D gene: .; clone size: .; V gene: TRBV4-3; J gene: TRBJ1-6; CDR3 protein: CASSQDGTASAYNSPLHF; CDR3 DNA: TGCGCCAGCAGCCAAGATGGAACGGCCTCCGCCTATAATTCACCCCTCCACTTT
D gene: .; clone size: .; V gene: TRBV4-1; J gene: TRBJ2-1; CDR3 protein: CASSQDPTKGYEQFF; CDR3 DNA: TGCGCCAGCAGCCAAGATCCGACTAAGGGCTACGAGCAGTTCTTC
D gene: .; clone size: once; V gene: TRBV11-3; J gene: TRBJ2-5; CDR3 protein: CASSLGLQGQETQYF; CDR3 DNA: TGTGCCAGCAGCTTGGGACTTCAGGGTCAAGAGACCCAGTACTTC
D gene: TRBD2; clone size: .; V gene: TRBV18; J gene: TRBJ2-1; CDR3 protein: CASSRTYISGGFNEQFF; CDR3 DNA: TGTGCCAGCTCGAGGACTTATATTAGCGGGGGGTTCAATGAGCAGTTCTTC
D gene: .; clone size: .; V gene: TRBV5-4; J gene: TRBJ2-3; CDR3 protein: CASSLRDGGTDTQYF; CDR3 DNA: TGTGCCAGCAGCCTCAGGGACGGAGGCACAGATACGCAGTATTTT
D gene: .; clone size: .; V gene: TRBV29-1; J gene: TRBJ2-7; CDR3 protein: CSVYFAQGYEQYF; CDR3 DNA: TGCAGCGTTTATTTCGCTCAGGGTTACGAGCAGTACTTC
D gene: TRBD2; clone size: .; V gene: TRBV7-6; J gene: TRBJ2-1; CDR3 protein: CASSPSGGIFNEQFF; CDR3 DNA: TGTGCCAGCAGCCCGAGCGGGGGGATATTCAATGAGCAGTTCTTC
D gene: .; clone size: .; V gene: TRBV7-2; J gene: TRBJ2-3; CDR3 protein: CASSLGWASTDTQYF; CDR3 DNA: TGTGCCAGCAGCTTAGGTTGGGCTAGCACAGATACGCAGTATTTT
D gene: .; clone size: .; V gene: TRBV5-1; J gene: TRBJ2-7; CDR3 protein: CASSLGRQYEQYF; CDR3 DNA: TGCGCCAGCAGCTTGGGACGGCAATACGAGCAGTACTTC
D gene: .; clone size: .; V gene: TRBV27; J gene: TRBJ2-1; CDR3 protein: CASREGAPRNEQFF; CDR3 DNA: TGTGCCAGCCGAGAAGGGGCCCCTCGTAATGAGCAGTTCTTC
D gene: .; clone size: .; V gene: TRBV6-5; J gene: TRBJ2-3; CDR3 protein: CASSYSLRGVADTQYF; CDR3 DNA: TGTGCCAGCAGTTACTCGCTTAGGGGGGTGGCGGATACGCAGTATTTT
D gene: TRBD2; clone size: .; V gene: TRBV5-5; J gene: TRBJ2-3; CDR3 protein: CASSPTRTSGRADTQYF; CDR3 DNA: TGTGCCAGCAGCCCCACGCGGACTAGCGGGAGAGCAGATACGCAGTATTTT
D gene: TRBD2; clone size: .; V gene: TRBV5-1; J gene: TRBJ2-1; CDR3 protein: CASSFPPLAGAYNEQFF; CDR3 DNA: TGCGCCAGCAGCTTCCCTCCCCTAGCGGGGGCTTACAATGAGCAGTTCTTC
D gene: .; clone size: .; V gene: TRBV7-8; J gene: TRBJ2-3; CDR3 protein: CASSLGVGTPQYF; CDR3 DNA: TGTGCCAGCAGCTTAGGGGTGGGGACTCCCCAGTATTTT
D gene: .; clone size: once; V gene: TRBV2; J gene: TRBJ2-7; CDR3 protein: CASSESGNEQYF; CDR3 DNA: TGTGCCAGCAGTGAATCGGGGAACGAGCAGTACTTC
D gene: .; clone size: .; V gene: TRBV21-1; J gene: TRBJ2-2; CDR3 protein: CASSKDCNSYNTGELFF; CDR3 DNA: TGTGCCAGCAGCAAAGATTGTAACAGTTACAACACCGGGGAGCTGTTTTTT
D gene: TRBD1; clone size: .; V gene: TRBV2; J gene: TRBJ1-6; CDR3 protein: CASSFQGANHNSPLHF; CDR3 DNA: TGTGCCAGCAGTTTCCAGGGGGCGAATCATAATTCACCCCTCCACTTT
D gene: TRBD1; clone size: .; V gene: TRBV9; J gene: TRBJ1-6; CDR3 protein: CASSVEGAGRSSYNSPLHF; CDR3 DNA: TGTGCCAGCAGCGTAGAGGGGGCAGGGAGGAGCTCCTATAATTCACCCCTCCACTTT
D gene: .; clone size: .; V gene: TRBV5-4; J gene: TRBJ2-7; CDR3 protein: CASSQGSSYEQYF; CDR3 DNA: TGTGCCAGCAGCCAAGGGAGCTCCTACGAGCAGTACTTC
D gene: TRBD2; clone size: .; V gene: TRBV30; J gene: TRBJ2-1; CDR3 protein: CAWSRVAGGNEQFF; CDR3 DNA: TGTGCCTGGAGTAGGGTAGCGGGGGGCAATGAGCAGTTCTTC
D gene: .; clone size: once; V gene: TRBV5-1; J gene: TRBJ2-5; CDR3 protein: CASSLGTFQETQYF; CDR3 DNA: TGCGCCAGCAGCCTCGGGACATTCCAAGAGACCCAGTACTTC
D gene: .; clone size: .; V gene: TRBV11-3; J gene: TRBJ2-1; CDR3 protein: CASSKGQSSYNEQFF; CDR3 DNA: TGTGCCAGCAGCAAAGGACAGAGCTCCTACAATGAGCAGTTCTTC
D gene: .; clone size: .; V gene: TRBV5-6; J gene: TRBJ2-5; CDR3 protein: CASSFKGLLETQYF; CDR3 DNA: TGTGCCAGCAGCTTTAAGGGGCTGCTAGAGACCCAGTACTTC
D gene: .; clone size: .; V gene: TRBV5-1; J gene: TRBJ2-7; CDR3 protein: CASSYGEHSRIHEQYF; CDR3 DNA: TGCGCCAGCAGTTATGGAGAACACTCGAGAATCCACGAGCAGTACTTC
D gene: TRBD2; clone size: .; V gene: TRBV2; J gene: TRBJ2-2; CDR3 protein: CASKAGVLSGELFF; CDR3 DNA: TGTGCCAGCAAGGCGGGGGTCTTATCCGGGGAGCTGTTTTTT
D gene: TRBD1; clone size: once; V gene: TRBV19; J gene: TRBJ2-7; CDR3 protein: CASSRKTGIPYEQYF; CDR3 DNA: TGTGCCAGTAGTAGAAAGACAGGGATTCCCTACGAGCAGTACTTC
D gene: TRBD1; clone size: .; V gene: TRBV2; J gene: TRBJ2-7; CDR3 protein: CASRWTGPSYEQYF; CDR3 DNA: TGTGCCAGCAGATGGACAGGGCCCTCCTACGAGCAGTACTTC
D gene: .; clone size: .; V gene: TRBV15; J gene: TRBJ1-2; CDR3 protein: CATSGREGTSYTF; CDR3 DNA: TGTGCCACCAGCGGGAGAGAGGGCACGAGCTACACCTTC
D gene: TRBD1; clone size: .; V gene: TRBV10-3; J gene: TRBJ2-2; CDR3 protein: CAIKKDRLAAGELFF; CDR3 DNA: TGTGCCATCAAAAAGGACAGGCTTGCTGCCGGGGAGCTGTTTTTT
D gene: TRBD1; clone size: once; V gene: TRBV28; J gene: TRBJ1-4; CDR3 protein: CASSEHLARGRANEKLFF; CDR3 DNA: TGTGCCAGCAGTGAACATTTAGCCAGGGGGCGGGCTAATGAAAAACTGTTTTTT
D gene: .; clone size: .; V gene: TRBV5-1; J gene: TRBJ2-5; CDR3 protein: CASSLQGLETQYF; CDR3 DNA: TGCGCCAGCAGCCTGCAGGGATTGGAGACCCAGTACTTC
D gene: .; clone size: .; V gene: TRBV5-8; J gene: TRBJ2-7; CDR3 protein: CASSFGQGLTYEQYF; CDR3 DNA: TGTGCCAGCAGCTTCGGGCAGGGGCTTACCTACGAGCAGTACTTC
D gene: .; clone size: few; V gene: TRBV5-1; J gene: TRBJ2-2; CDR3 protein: CASSLRQGNTGELFF; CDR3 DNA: TGCGCCAGCAGCTTGAGGCAGGGGAACACCGGGGAGCTGTTTTTT
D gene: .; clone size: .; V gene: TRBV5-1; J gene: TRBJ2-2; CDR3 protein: CASSLEGGVGGELFF; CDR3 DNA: TGCGCCAGCAGCTTGGAAGGAGGGGTAGGCGGGGAGCTGTTTTTT
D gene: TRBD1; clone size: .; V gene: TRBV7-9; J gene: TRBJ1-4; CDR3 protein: CASQTGTGGEKLFF; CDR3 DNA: TGTGCCAGCCAAACCGGGACAGGTGGTGAAAAACTGTTTTTT
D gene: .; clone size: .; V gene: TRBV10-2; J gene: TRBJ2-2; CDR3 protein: CASSDPGRELFF; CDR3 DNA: TGCGCCAGCAGTGACCCGGGAAGGGAGCTGTTTTTT
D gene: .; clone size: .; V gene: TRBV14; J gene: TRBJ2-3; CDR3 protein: CASSKRQITDTQYF; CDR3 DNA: TGTGCCAGCAGCAAGAGGCAGATAACAGATACGCAGTATTTT
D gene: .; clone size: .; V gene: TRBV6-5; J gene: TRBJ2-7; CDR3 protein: CASSYRYEQYF; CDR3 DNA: TGTGCCAGCAGTTACCGGTACGAGCAGTACTTC
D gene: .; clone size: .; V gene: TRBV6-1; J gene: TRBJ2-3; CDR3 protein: CATVKGKSSTDTQYF; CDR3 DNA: TGTGCCACGGTAAAGGGGAAATCTAGCACAGATACGCAGTATTTT
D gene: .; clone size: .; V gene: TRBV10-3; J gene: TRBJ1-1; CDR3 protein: CAISESQTTGEAFF; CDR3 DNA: TGTGCCATCAGTGAGTCTCAAACTACAGGGGAAGCTTTCTTT
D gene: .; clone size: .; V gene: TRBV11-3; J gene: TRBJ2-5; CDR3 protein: CASSQGLETQYF; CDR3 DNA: TGTGCCAGCAGCCAGGGGTTGGAGACCCAGTACTTC
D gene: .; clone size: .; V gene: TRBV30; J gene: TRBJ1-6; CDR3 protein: CAWRPLGGGDNSPLHF; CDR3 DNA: TGTGCCTGGAGACCGTTGGGGGGCGGAGATAATTCACCCCTCCACTTT
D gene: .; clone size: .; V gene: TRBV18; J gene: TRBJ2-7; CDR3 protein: CASSPPMGRDTGEQYF; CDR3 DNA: TGTGCCAGCTCACCACCTATGGGCCGAGATACCGGCGAGCAGTACTTC
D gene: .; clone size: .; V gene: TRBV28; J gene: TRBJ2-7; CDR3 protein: CASSSRGAGEYEQYF; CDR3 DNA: TGTGCCAGCAGTTCTCGGGGGGCCGGTGAGTACGAGCAGTACTTC
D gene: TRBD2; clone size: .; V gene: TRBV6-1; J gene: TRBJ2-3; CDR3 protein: CASSETSSGRTDTQYF; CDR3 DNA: TGTGCCAGCAGTGAAACCTCTAGCGGGAGAACAGATACGCAGTATTTT
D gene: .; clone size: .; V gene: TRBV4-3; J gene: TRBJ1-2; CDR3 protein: CASSQESQPYNYGYTF; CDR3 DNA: TGCGCCAGCAGCCAAGAATCACAGCCTTATAACTATGGCTACACCTTC
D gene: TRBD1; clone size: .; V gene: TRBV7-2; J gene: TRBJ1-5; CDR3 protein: CASSRQGDSNQPQHF; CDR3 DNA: TGTGCCAGCAGCCGTCAGGGGGATAGCAATCAGCCCCAGCATTTT